What follows are 2 T cell receptor beta chains derived from one specimen sequenced in a study of T cell responses to AZD1222 COVID-19 vaccine. Profiling relied on immunoSEQ multiplex PCR, and the TCRdb table lists in-frame clones only, not all of them. The sample holds about 92,000 clones, approximately 91% seen once. The material was peripheral blood, obtained on day 0 of AZD1222 vaccination. Every receptor here comes from an adult in good health.

The V and J genes are TRBV28 and TRBJ1-6; 7 bases line up with TRBD1. Germline V CDR1 and CDR2: MDHEN, SYDVKM. This CDR3 contains 14 residues. J lost 7 bases, V lost 3 bases, and 3 bases had no gene match. The CDR3 DNA is TGTGCCAGCAGTTTGGGACAGATGAATTCACCCCTCCACTTT. Translating gives CASSLGQMNSPLHF.

This sequence joins TRBV25-1 and TRBJ2-1, with D unresolved. The CDR3 runs to 12 residues. Per germline, CDR1 MGHDK and CDR2 SYGVNS. Trimming took 3 bases from V and 9 from J, leaving 9 bases between them. CDR3 loop: CASSEVSFEQFF. The CDR3 coding sequence is TGTGCCAGCAGTGAGGTGTCGTTTGAGCAGTTCTTC.